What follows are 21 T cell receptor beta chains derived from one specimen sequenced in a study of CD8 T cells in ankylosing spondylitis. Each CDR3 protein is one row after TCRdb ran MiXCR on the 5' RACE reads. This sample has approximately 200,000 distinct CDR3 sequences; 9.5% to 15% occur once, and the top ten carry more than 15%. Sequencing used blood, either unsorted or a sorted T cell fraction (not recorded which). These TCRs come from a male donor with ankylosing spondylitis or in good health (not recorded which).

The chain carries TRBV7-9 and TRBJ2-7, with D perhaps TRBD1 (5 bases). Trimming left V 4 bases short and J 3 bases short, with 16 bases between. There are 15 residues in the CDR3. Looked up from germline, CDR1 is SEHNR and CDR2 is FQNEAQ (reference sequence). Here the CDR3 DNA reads TGTGCCAGCAGCTATGGACAAGTGTATGACTACGAGCAGTACTTC. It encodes CASSYGQVYDYEQYF.

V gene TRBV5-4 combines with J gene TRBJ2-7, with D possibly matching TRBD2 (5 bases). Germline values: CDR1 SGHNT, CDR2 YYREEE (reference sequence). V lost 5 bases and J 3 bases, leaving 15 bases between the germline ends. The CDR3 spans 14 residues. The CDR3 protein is CASSRGLGFYEQYF. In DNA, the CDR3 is TGTGCCAGCAGTCGTGGACTGGGATTCTACGAGCAGTACTTC.

The CDR3 region is CASSWDPLTSEDTQYF. Here the CDR3 DNA reads TGTGCCAGCAGCTGGGACCCTCTGACTAGCGAAGATACGCAGTATTTT. The V and J genes are TRBV11-3 and TRBJ2-3, with 8 bases matching TRBD2. The trim removed 4 bases at V and 5 bases at J, leaving 11 bases unmatched. CDR1 is SGHNT and CDR2 is YENEEA in the germline V gene. There are 16 residues in the CDR3.

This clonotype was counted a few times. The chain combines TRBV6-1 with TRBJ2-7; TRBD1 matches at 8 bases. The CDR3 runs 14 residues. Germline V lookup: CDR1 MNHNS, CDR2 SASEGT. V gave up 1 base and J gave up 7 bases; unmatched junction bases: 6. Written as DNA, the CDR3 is TGTGCCAGCAGTGAAGGGGGACAGGTTGGGGAGCAGTACTTC. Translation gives CASSEGGQVGEQYF.

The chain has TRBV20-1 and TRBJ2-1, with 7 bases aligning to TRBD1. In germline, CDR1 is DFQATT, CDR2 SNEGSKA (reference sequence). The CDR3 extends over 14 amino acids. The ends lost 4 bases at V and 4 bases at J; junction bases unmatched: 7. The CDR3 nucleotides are TGCAGTGCTACCGGGACAGCGGCATACAATGAGCAGTTCTTC. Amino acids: CSATGTAAYNEQFF.

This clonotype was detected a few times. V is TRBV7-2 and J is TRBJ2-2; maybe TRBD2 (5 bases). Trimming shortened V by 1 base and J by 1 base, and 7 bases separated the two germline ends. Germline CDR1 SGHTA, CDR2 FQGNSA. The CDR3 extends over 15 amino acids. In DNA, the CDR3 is TGTGCCAGCAGCTTAGGGACTCGGAACACCGGGGAGCTGTTTTTT. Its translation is CASSLGTRNTGELFF.

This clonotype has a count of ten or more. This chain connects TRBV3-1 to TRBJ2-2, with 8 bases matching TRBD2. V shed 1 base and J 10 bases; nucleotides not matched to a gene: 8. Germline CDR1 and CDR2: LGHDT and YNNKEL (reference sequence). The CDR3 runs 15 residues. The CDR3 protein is CASSQVSGGSEELFF. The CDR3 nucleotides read TGTGCCAGCAGCCAAGTGTCGGGGGGGTCAGAGGAGCTGTTTTTT. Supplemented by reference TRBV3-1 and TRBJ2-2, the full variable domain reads DTAVSQTPKYLVTQMGNDKSIKCEQNLGHDTMYWYKQDSKKFLKIMFSYNNKELIINETVPNRFSPKSPDKAHLNLHINSLELGDSAVYFCASSQVSGGSEELFFGEGSRLTVL.

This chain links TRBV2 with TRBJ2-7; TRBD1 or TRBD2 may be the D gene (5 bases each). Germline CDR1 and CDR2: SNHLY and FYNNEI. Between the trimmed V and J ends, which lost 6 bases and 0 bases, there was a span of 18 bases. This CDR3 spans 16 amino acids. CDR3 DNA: TGTGCCAGCAGCCCGGGACCCCGTCCCATCTCCTACGAGCAGTACTTC. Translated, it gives CASSPGPRPISYEQYF.

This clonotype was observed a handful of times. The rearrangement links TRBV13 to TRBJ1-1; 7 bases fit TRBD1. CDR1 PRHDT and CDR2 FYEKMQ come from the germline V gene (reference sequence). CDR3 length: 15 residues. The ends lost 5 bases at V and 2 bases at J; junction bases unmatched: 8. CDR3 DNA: TGTGCCAGCAGCCCGCGGACAGGTCAAAACACTGAAGCTTTCTTT. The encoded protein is CASSPRTGQNTEAFF.

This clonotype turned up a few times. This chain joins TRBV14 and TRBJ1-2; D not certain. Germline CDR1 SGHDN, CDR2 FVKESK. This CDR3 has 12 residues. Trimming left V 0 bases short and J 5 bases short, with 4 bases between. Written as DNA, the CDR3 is TGTGCCAGCAGCCAAGATCGTTATGGCTACACCTTC. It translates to CASSQDRYGYTF.

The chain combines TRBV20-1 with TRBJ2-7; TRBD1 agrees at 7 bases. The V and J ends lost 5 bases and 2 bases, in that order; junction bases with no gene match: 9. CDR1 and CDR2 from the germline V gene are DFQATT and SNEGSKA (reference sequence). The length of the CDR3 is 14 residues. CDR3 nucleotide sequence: TGCAGTGCTGAGATACAGGGGACCGCCTACGAGCAGTACTTC. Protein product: CSAEIQGTAYEQYF.

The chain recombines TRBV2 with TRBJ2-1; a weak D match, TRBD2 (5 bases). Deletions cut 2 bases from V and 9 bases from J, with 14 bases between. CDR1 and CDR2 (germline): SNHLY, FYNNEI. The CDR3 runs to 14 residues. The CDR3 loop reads CASSETRLATEQFF. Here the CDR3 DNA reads TGTGCCAGCAGTGAAACGCGGCTAGCTACTGAGCAGTTCTTC. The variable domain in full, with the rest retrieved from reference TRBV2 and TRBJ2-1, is EPEVTQTPSHQVTQMGQEVILRCVPISNHLYFYWYRQILGQKVEFLVSFYNNEISEKSEIFDDQFSVERPDGSNFTLKIRSTKLEDSAMYFCASSETRLATEQFFGPGTRLTVL.

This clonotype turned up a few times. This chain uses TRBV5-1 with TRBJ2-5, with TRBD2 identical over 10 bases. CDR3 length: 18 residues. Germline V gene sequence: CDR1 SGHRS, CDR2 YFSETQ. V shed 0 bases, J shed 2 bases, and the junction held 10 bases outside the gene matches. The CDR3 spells CASSLGYPSGGAQETQYF. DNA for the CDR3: TGCGCCAGCAGCTTGGGCTACCCTAGCGGGGGAGCACAAGAGACCCAGTACTTC.

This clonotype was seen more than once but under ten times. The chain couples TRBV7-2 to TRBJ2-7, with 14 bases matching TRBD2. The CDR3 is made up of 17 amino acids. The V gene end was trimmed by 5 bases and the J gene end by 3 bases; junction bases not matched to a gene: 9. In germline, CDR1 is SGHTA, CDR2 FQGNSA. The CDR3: CASSLGLAGAAYYEQYF. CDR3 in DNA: TGTGCCAGCAGCCTGGGACTAGCGGGAGCCGCCTACTACGAGCAGTACTTC.

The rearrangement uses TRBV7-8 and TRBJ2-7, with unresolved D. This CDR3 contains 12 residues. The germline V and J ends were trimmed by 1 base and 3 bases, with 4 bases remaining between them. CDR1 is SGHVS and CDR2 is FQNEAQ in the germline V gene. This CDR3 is CASSLEFYEQYF. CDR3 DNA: TGTGCCAGCAGCTTAGAGTTCTACGAGCAGTACTTC. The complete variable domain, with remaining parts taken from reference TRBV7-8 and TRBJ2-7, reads GAGVSQSPRYKVAKRGQDVALRCDPISGHVSLFWYQQALGQGPEFLTYFQNEAQLDKSGLPSDRFFAERPEGSVSTLKIQRTQQEDSAVYLCASSLEFYEQYFGPGTRLTVT.

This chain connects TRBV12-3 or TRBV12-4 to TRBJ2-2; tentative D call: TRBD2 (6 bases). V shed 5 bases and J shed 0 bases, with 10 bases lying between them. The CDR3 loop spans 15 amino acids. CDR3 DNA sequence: TGTGCCAGCAGTCTTACTAGCTCGAACACCGGGGAGCTGTTTTTT. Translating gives CASSLTSSNTGELFF.

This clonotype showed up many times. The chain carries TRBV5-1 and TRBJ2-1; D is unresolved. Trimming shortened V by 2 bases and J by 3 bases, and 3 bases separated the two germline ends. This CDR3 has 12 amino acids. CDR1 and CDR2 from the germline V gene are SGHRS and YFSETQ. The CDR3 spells CASSFSYNEQFF. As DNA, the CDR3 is TGCGCCAGCAGCTTCAGCTACAATGAGCAGTTCTTC.

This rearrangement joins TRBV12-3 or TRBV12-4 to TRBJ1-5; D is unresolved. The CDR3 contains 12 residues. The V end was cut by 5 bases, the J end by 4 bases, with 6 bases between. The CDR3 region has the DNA TGTGCCAGCAGTCCGATGAATCAGCCCCAGCATTTT. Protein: CASSPMNQPQHF.

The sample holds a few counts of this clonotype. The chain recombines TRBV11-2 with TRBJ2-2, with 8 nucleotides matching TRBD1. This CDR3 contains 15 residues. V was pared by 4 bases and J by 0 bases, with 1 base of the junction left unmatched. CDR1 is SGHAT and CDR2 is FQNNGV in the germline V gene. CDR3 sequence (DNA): TGTGCCAGCAGCTGGGGACAGGCGAACACCGGGGAGCTGTTTTTT. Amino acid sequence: CASSWGQANTGELFF.

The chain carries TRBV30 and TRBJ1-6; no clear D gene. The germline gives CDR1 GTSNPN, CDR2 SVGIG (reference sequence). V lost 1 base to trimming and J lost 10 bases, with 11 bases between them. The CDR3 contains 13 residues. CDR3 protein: CAWSGGNGSPLHF. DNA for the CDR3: TGTGCCTGGAGTGGAGGGAACGGCTCACCCCTCCACTTT.

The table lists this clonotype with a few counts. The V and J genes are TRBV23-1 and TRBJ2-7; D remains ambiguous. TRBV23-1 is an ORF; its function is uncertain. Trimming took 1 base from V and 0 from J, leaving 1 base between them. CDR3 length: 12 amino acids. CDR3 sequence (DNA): TGCGCCAGCAGTCAATACTCCTACGAGCAGTACTTC. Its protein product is CASSQYSYEQYF.